The clone carrying this TCR beta chain was seen a single time. Its antigen is undetermined. Relative to the germline gene, one junction end is altered; a read error may explain this. Profiled with immunoSEQ multiplex PCR; TCRdb holds only in-frame clones, not every one. The repertoire has 60,000 to 90,000 clones, less than 95% of them found once; the top ten carry about 1.3%. The data belong to a study of graft-versus-host responses after intestinal transplantation. This CDR3 is 17 amino acids long. Germline V lookup: CDR1 SGHVS, CDR2 FQNEAQ. Whole-study findings and limits: Recipient marrow held GvH clones, some first seen in ileum or blood.

This TCR derives from a human donor who received an intestinal transplant. The chain carries TRBV7-8 and TRBJ2-7; D is perhaps TRBD1 (7 bases). This material consisted of unstimulated CD8+ T cells sorted from spleen or lymph node cells, taken before intestinal transplant. The CDR3 reads CAGSLALAQGGSYEQYF. The CDR3 DNA reads as TGTGCCGGCAGCTTAGCGCTGGCCCAGGGGGGTTCTTACGAGCAGTACTTC.